Listed below are T cell receptor beta chains from one sample, sequenced in a study of T cell responses to AZD1222 COVID-19 vaccine. Only in-frame clones appear in the TCRdb table, and some are missing; sequencing was by immunoSEQ multiplex PCR. The table records 65,000 to 75,000 clones, roughly 75% of them present only once. The sample was peripheral blood, taken 28 days after the second AZD1222 dose. The receptors stem from an adult who received the AZD1222 COVID-19 vaccine. Each CDR3 is given without its conserved first and last residue.

CDR3aa,v_gene
ASSYDSSGANVLT,TRBV6-5
ASSDPGGGAYEQY,TRBV10-2
ASSSTISGSRVTQY,TRBV7-8
ASSLGTGGTEAF,TRBV28
SVVGGTLGRNEQF,TRBV29-1
ASSLGLREGLYEQY,TRBV11-3
ASSLLVGQGRNIQY,TRBV28
ASSRTGSNEQF,TRBV6-5
ASSTTGAPLH,TRBV28
ASSPQGGILNTEAF,TRBV4-3
ASSLDRNQPQH,TRBV7-8
ASSLTALNEKLF,TRBV7-8
ASSLGQSTDTQY,TRBV6-5
ASSPSFNTGELF,TRBV14
ASSFSGWMNTGELF,TRBV28
ASTPRWAVGANVLT,TRBV27
AWSGAGASWNTEAF,TRBV30
ASSNRVSGSGNTIY,TRBV21-1
ASSSSGTSVSTDTQY,TRBV7-2
AISRVVRYGYT,TRBV10-3
ASSSPPGAVNEKLF,TRBV28
ASSQDLWRLAGNEQF,TRBV3-1/TRBV3-2
ASSYTRDRGYEQY,TRBV6-2/TRBV6-3
ASSVTPETESPLH,TRBV9
ASSWDTYPLSYT,TRBV5-1
ASSVNRGTEAF,TRBV19
ASSPTGTGFEQY,TRBV3-1/TRBV3-2
ASSEQAGYSYNEQF,TRBV6-1
ASRPNLGAAYEQY,TRBV28
ASSLIGEGANVLT,TRBV5-1
ASSYFTDTQY,TRBV6-5
ATRGSSGYEQF,TRBV6-5
ASSLASGGTYEQY,TRBV5-8
ASSLRASYEQY,TRBV27
ASSPGLAGAHTQY,TRBV13
ASSHDGDRGAHTIY,TRBV4-1
SASPDMNTEAF,TRBV20-1
ASSESSGGLQETQY,TRBV10-1
ASSPLAGEGTQY,TRBV9
ASSETDNEQF,TRBV18
ASNPGNTGELF,TRBV27
ASSVRGDTGELF,TRBV9
SARGGGGAF,TRBV20-1
ASSPQNYGYT,TRBV18
ASSVLPGRTVAGELF,TRBV9
ASSVDRGSEAF,TRBV11-2
ASSYRTRNGEQF,TRBV6-2/TRBV6-3
ASSEVQWRYT,TRBV2
ASSKEREMNTEAF,TRBV21-1
ASSINFFSYNEQF,TRBV19
ASQSGGSEDEQF,TRBV19
ASSYSGTTIYEQY,TRBV6-5
ASSEAPAGRAGYSYEQY,TRBV6-1
ASSDTLHISYEQY,TRBV28
ASTRQFGANVLT,TRBV6-5
ASSRGLAEETQY,TRBV7-8
SASRVVGNEQF,TRBV20-1
ASRGWGTGAVSNTGELF,TRBV7-9
ASSSTSGTPWGEQY,TRBV6-2/TRBV6-3